The present TCR beta chain was sequenced within a study of blood T cells in healthy people across ages. CDR3 length: 14 amino acids. CDR1 and CDR2 (germline): MNHNY, SVGAGI (reference sequence). Trimming took 2 bases from V and 3 from J, leaving 7 bases between them. Primers used in a second PCR of roughly 6 to 11 cycles were a sample-barcoded 5' primer and a J-beta primer mix. One entry per CDR3 protein, called by TCRdb with MiXCR from the 5' RACE reads. Of roughly 560,000 distinct CDR3 sequences in the sample, around 24% were seen once. The sample also formed part of further work on T cells of mothers and their children. Turning to that study: There were over 9.5 million TCR beta CDR3 reads from each mother and approximately 3 million from each child.

J is TRBJ2-2 and V is TRBV6-6; D possibly corresponds to TRBD2 (5 bases). Specimen: blood. The sequence came from a boy aged 5-17 years in good health. CDR3 nucleotide sequence: TGTGCCAGCAGTTACACTAGGGACACCGGGGAGCTGTTTTTT. Protein: CASSYTRDTGELFF.